This record looks at one TCR beta chain sequence and its context. This clonotype came up many times. It has no known antigen specificity. Per-nucleotide qualities are absent, and no much larger clonotype sits a single base away. Library creation used 5' RACE. Reads for this sample came from a NextSeq 500. The TCR library protocol attached unique molecular identifiers to individual cDNA molecules to correct for sequencing error and PCR bias. Both TCR alpha and beta chains were sequenced, and tight co-correlation was observed between alpha and beta sequence abundances in each sample. The study's own analysis went as follows. Decombinator V4 was used to perform V gene, J gene and CDR3 annotation of TCR sequences. Expanded TCRs were defined as changing significantly between any two time points under a Poisson model with p below 0.0001. Abundances of TCRs were expressed as counts per million after normalisation to the total number of TCRs sequenced in each sample. MAIT TCRs were defined by TRAV1-2 paired with TRAJ12, TRAJ20 or TRAJ33, and iNKT TCRs by TRAV10 paired with TRAJ18. A search of VDJdb, accessed on 1 November 2021, was run for TCRs annotated to CMV, EBV and SARS-CoV-2, with TCRs annotated for multiple antigens excluded. The public reads were run again by TCRdb, first through fastp at Q25 and then through MiXCR, and only productive beta chains were kept. Each CDR3 protein appears once, grouped with its most common genes and DNA. The V and J calls were not made by the authors but by TCRdb's processing. The sample contains approximately 33,000 distinct CDR3 sequences, roughly 5.6% of them found a single time. Of the sample, 30% falls within the top ten clones.

This entry is derived from a study of early T cells in non-severe SARS-CoV-2 infection (dated by TCRdb to the early 2020s). Background for the entire study: Because TCR sequencing relied on bulk RNA taken from unsorted whole blood, pairing of alpha and beta chains was not possible.

The study was a case-control design nested within a healthcare worker cohort in London, UK, with weekly nasopharyngeal swab PCR tests and blood sampling. Healthcare workers were enrolled in the week of the UK lockdown, from 23 to 31 March 2020, and were followed every week for up to roughly 16 weeks. CDR1 and CDR2 are read off the germline V gene as MNHEY and SVGEGT. At the junction V is shortened by 2 bases and J by 5 bases, with 7 bases in between. The CDR3 runs 13 amino acids, cysteine and phenylalanine included. Here the CDR3 DNA is all that survives: 39 bases in frame from base 1. Broader findings and caveats from the paper: VDJdb matching was skewed toward anti-spike CD8 responses, so virus-specific expansions were likely underestimated and private and CD4 specificities were missed.

The V gene is TRBV6-2 or TRBV6-3 and the J gene is TRBJ2-1; the D gene is perhaps TRBD1, on 5 matching bases. The material sequenced was whole blood. This receptor was identified in an adult who was a healthcare worker with PCR-confirmed SARS-CoV-2 infection or an uninfected control (not recorded which). The CDR3 loop reads CASSYVQDNEQFF. The DNA is as follows: TGTGCCAGCAGTTACGTACAGGACAATGAGCAGTTCTTC.